This entry concerns a single T cell receptor beta chain. The CDR3 has 18 amino acids. These data belong to a study of blood T cell repertoires in COVID-19. Study as a whole: The United States, Italy and Spain supplied acute and convalescent COVID-19 samples. Sample material is recorded as cDNA or gDNA derived from T cells, B-cell-depleted T cells, or PBMCs.

In the original processing: Scientists estimated how many nucleated cells there were by amplifying reference gene primers. The repertoire was sequenced with immunoSEQ multiplex PCR; TCRdb's copy has only in-frame clones and lacks some. That table is the source of V, J and clone size, and D and trimming were worked out from the DNA. This table has roughly 68,000 clones, approximately 87% appearing once. The sequence came from an elderly woman with acute or convalescent COVID-19. V gene TRBV21-1 combines with J gene TRBJ2-1; no check of the table's D call, TRBD2, against the DNA was made. TRBV21-1 is an annotated pseudogene. Sequences were obtained from peripheral blood. The CDR3 here is CASSKGDSGPQKVNFQFF. The CDR3 DNA reads as TGTGCCAGCAGCAAAGGAGATAGCGGGCCCCAAAAAGTCAACTTTCAGTTCTTC.